These T cell receptor beta chains were read from a single sample in a study of cytomegalovirus exposure and HLA in healthy donors. TCRdb keeps only in-frame clones here, not all; method: immunoSEQ multiplex PCR. The table has 200,000 to 250,000 clones, about 72% seen once. Sequences were obtained from PBMCs. The receptors were gathered from a male donor in good health and CMV-seronegative. Both conserved end residues are part of each CDR3. A D gene is named only where the DNA matches it firmly. Only some rows state a clone size, as once, few, many or a class for expanded clones.

CDR3nt: TGTGCCAGCAGCTTCTCAACTACATACAATGAGCAGTTCTTC; CDR3aa: CASSFSTTYNEQFF; j_gene: TRBJ2-1; abundance: -; v_gene: TRBV7-9; d_gene: -
CDR3nt: TGCGCCAGCAGCCCATCCCCTACGGACAGGTCCTACGAGCAGTACTTC; CDR3aa: CASSPSPTDRSYEQYF; j_gene: TRBJ2-7; abundance: -; v_gene: TRBV5-1; d_gene: TRBD1
CDR3nt: TGTGCCACCAGCAGAGGTGGCTCCCGGACATTTGAAAAACTGTTTTTT; CDR3aa: CATSRGGSRTFEKLFF; j_gene: TRBJ1-4; abundance: -; v_gene: TRBV15; d_gene: -
CDR3nt: TGTGCTAGTGCCCCTCTGGGGGGATCGTACCAAGAGACCCAGTACTTC; CDR3aa: CASAPLGGSYQETQYF; j_gene: TRBJ2-5; abundance: -; v_gene: TRBV12-5; d_gene: -
CDR3nt: TGTGCCACCGCCCCCTCGGGGGGCAATCAGCCCCAGCATTTT; CDR3aa: CATAPSGGNQPQHF; j_gene: TRBJ1-5; abundance: -; v_gene: TRBV6-5; d_gene: -
CDR3nt: TGTGCCAGTTGCCTAGATGGAACCGGGGAGCTGTTTTTT; CDR3aa: CASCLDGTGELFF; j_gene: TRBJ2-2; abundance: -; v_gene: TRBV19; d_gene: -
CDR3nt: TGTGCCAGCAGTTACATCGGGACAGGGGATCAGCCCCAGCATTTT; CDR3aa: CASSYIGTGDQPQHF; j_gene: TRBJ1-5; abundance: -; v_gene: TRBV6-6; d_gene: TRBD1
CDR3nt: TGTGCCAGCAGCTTCCGGCAGGCTAACTACGAGCAGTACTTC; CDR3aa: CASSFRQANYEQYF; j_gene: TRBJ2-7; abundance: -; v_gene: TRBV5-6; d_gene: -
CDR3nt: TGTGCCAGCAGTGAGGGACTAGCTAAGGGGAAAAACATTCAGTACTTC; CDR3aa: CASSEGLAKGKNIQYF; j_gene: TRBJ2-4; abundance: -; v_gene: TRBV6-1; d_gene: TRBD2
CDR3nt: TGTGCCACCCGGACAGGGGGCGGTAACCAGTACTTC; CDR3aa: CATRTGGGNQYF; j_gene: TRBJ2-7; abundance: few; v_gene: TRBV2; d_gene: TRBD1
CDR3nt: TGCAGCGTTGAAGGGGGCCTAGCGGGAGACAATGAGCAGTTCTTC; CDR3aa: CSVEGGLAGDNEQFF; j_gene: TRBJ2-1; abundance: -; v_gene: TRBV29-1; d_gene: TRBD2
CDR3nt: TGTGCCAGCAGTGTGGAGGGAGGGGCCTACAATGAGCAGTTCTTC; CDR3aa: CASSVEGGAYNEQFF; j_gene: TRBJ2-1; abundance: -; v_gene: TRBV2; d_gene: TRBD2
CDR3nt: TGTGCCAGCAGTCCTAGGGCCAACGTCCTGACTTTC; CDR3aa: CASSPRANVLTF; j_gene: TRBJ2-6; abundance: -; v_gene: TRBV2; d_gene: -
CDR3nt: TGTGCCAGCAGTTTCCCTCGGGGAGGGGACTATGGCTACACCTTC; CDR3aa: CASSFPRGGDYGYTF; j_gene: TRBJ1-2; abundance: -; v_gene: TRBV28; d_gene: -
CDR3nt: TGTGCCAGCAGCGCGGCCGACGGATACGGTGAGCAGTTCTTC; CDR3aa: CASSAADGYGEQFF; j_gene: TRBJ2-1; abundance: few; v_gene: TRBV5-4; d_gene: -
CDR3nt: TGCGCCAGCAGCCAGGGTGGTCTCACAGATACGCAGTATTTT; CDR3aa: CASSQGGLTDTQYF; j_gene: TRBJ2-3; abundance: few; v_gene: TRBV5-1; d_gene: -
CDR3nt: TGTGCCATCAGTGATGTTTCTTCTAGGAACGAGCAGTACTTC; CDR3aa: CAISDVSSRNEQYF; j_gene: TRBJ2-7; abundance: -; v_gene: TRBV10-3; d_gene: -
CDR3nt: TGCGCCAGCAGCTTGAAGCTCGGGACAGGGGGCGAAGCTTTCTTT; CDR3aa: CASSLKLGTGGEAFF; j_gene: TRBJ1-1; abundance: -; v_gene: TRBV5-1; d_gene: TRBD1
CDR3nt: TGTGCCAGCAGCGATACGGGGCGGGAGAAGGATGAGCAGTTCTTC; CDR3aa: CASSDTGREKDEQFF; j_gene: TRBJ2-1; abundance: -; v_gene: TRBV28; d_gene: TRBD2
CDR3nt: TGTGCCAGCAGCGTAGCGGGGGGACTAGCGGGACCGTACGAGCAGTACTTC; CDR3aa: CASSVAGGLAGPYEQYF; j_gene: TRBJ2-7; abundance: -; v_gene: TRBV9; d_gene: TRBD2
CDR3nt: TGCGCCAGCAGCACCGGACAGGGAGGAGGCATTCAGTACTTC; CDR3aa: CASSTGQGGGIQYF; j_gene: TRBJ2-4; abundance: -; v_gene: TRBV5-1; d_gene: TRBD1
CDR3nt: TGTGCCAGCAGCCTTACAGGGGGCGCCCTGAACACTGAAGCTTTCTTT; CDR3aa: CASSLTGGALNTEAFF; j_gene: TRBJ1-1; abundance: -; v_gene: TRBV9; d_gene: TRBD1
CDR3nt: TGTGCCAGCAGCCAGGGACTAGCGGGTACTAGCACAGATACGCAGTATTTT; CDR3aa: CASSQGLAGTSTDTQYF; j_gene: TRBJ2-3; abundance: -; v_gene: TRBV7-6; d_gene: TRBD2
CDR3nt: TGTGCCAGCAGTTTATCCCCCTACTACGAGCAGTACTTC; CDR3aa: CASSLSPYYEQYF; j_gene: TRBJ2-7; abundance: -; v_gene: TRBV27; d_gene: -
CDR3nt: TGTGCCAGCAGTAGAGCGGGCAACTCCTACGAGCAGTACTTC; CDR3aa: CASSRAGNSYEQYF; j_gene: TRBJ2-7; abundance: -; v_gene: TRBV6-1; d_gene: -
CDR3nt: TGTGCCAGCAGCGACCGGGACAGGGGTTACGAGCAGTACTTC; CDR3aa: CASSDRDRGYEQYF; j_gene: TRBJ2-7; abundance: -; v_gene: TRBV27; d_gene: TRBD1
CDR3nt: TGCGCCAGCAGCTCCCGGGGGACCAACACTGAAGCTTTCTTT; CDR3aa: CASSSRGTNTEAFF; j_gene: TRBJ1-1; abundance: few; v_gene: TRBV5-1; d_gene: -
CDR3nt: TGTGCCAGTAGTATAGGGACAGGAACTGGCTCCTACGAGCAGTACTTC; CDR3aa: CASSIGTGTGSYEQYF; j_gene: TRBJ2-7; abundance: once; v_gene: TRBV19; d_gene: TRBD1
CDR3nt: TGTGCCAGCAGCCTTATTAACAGGGGGAACACTGAAGCTTTCTTT; CDR3aa: CASSLINRGNTEAFF; j_gene: TRBJ1-1; abundance: -; v_gene: TRBV11-2; d_gene: TRBD1
CDR3nt: TGTGCTAGTGGTTTGTCAGGACGGAGCGGGAGTATCTACAATGAGCAGTTCTTC; CDR3aa: CASGLSGRSGSIYNEQFF; j_gene: TRBJ2-1; abundance: -; v_gene: TRBV12-5; d_gene: TRBD2
CDR3nt: TGTGCCAGTAGTATTTCACTAGCGGTCCTCTCTGGGGCCAACGTCCTGACTTTC; CDR3aa: CASSISLAVLSGANVLTF; j_gene: TRBJ2-6; abundance: -; v_gene: TRBV19; d_gene: TRBD2
CDR3nt: TGTGCCAGCAGCCAAGATCCAGGGGGCGGGAGCACCGGGGAGCTGTTTTTT; CDR3aa: CASSQDPGGGSTGELFF; j_gene: TRBJ2-2; abundance: -; v_gene: TRBV14; d_gene: -
CDR3nt: TGTGCCAGTAGTATAAACACAGATGAAAAACTGTTTTTT; CDR3aa: CASSINTDEKLFF; j_gene: TRBJ1-4; abundance: -; v_gene: TRBV19; d_gene: -
CDR3nt: TGTGCCAGCAGCTTGGGACTTTACTACGAGCAGTACTTC; CDR3aa: CASSLGLYYEQYF; j_gene: TRBJ2-7; abundance: -; v_gene: TRBV7-9; d_gene: -
CDR3nt: TGTGCCAGCAGCCTTAGCGGGAGGGCCATCCATGAGCAGTTCTTC; CDR3aa: CASSLSGRAIHEQFF; j_gene: TRBJ2-1; abundance: -; v_gene: TRBV11-2; d_gene: TRBD2
CDR3nt: TGCGCCAGCCGGGACAGGGGCAACACTGAAGCTTTCTTT; CDR3aa: CASRDRGNTEAFF; j_gene: TRBJ1-1; abundance: -; v_gene: TRBV10-2; d_gene: TRBD1
CDR3nt: TGCGCCAGCAGCAAACAGCCGCAGGGCATCGAGCAGTACTTC; CDR3aa: CASSKQPQGIEQYF; j_gene: TRBJ2-7; abundance: -; v_gene: TRBV4-1; d_gene: -
CDR3nt: TGTGCCAGCAGTTACTCTTTGGGGGGCACTGAAGCTTTCTTT; CDR3aa: CASSYSLGGTEAFF; j_gene: TRBJ1-1; abundance: -; v_gene: TRBV6-5; d_gene: -
CDR3nt: TGTGCCAGCAGCTCCACAGGTAACACTGAAGCTTTCTTT; CDR3aa: CASSSTGNTEAFF; j_gene: TRBJ1-1; abundance: -; v_gene: TRBV7-2; d_gene: -
CDR3nt: TGCGCCAGCAGCCCCCAGTCCCAGCCCCAGCATTTT; CDR3aa: CASSPQSQPQHF; j_gene: TRBJ1-5; abundance: -; v_gene: TRBV5-1; d_gene: -
CDR3nt: TGTGCCACCAGCAGAGTGAAAGGAGGTGCAGGGGCGAGCGAGCAGTACTTC; CDR3aa: CATSRVKGGAGASEQYF; j_gene: TRBJ2-7; abundance: -; v_gene: TRBV15; d_gene: -
CDR3nt: TGTTCCAGCACCGGGGGAGTTGGACCCATGAACACTGAAGCTTTCTTT; CDR3aa: CSSTGGVGPMNTEAFF; j_gene: TRBJ1-1; abundance: -; v_gene: TRBV7-9; d_gene: -
CDR3nt: TGTGCCAGCTTTTTGAGGACTGGGGATTTTGCCTTCTACAATGAGCAGTTCTTC; CDR3aa: CASFLRTGDFAFYNEQFF; j_gene: TRBJ2-1; abundance: -; v_gene: TRBV18; d_gene: -
CDR3nt: TGTGCCAGCAGCGTAGACCCAGGGATGAACACTGAAGCTTTCTTT; CDR3aa: CASSVDPGMNTEAFF; j_gene: TRBJ1-1; abundance: -; v_gene: TRBV9; d_gene: -
CDR3nt: TGTGCCAGCAGCTTATACACAGATACGCAGTATTTT; CDR3aa: CASSLYTDTQYF; j_gene: TRBJ2-3; abundance: -; v_gene: TRBV11-2; d_gene: -
CDR3nt: TGCGCCAGCAGCTTGCGTTTCCGGACACCGCACGTATTTGGGGAAAAACTGTTTTTT; CDR3aa: CASSLRFRTPHVFGEKLFF; j_gene: TRBJ1-4; abundance: -; v_gene: TRBV5-1; d_gene: -
CDR3nt: TGTGCCAGTAGCCCCCTCAGGGGGCGGCTAGCGGACTCCTACGAGCAGTACTTC; CDR3aa: CASSPLRGRLADSYEQYF; j_gene: TRBJ2-7; abundance: once; v_gene: TRBV19; d_gene: -